The present T cell receptor beta chain was sequenced within a study of shared clonotypes between healthy human individuals. Study results and limitations: Several donors held about 4.5% of naive CD4 clonotypes in common. Large depth notwithstanding, sorted-subset sequencing proved incomplete by rarefaction.

With regard to this clone: The antigen is not known.

This table comes from immunoSEQ multiplex PCR, and its TCRdb copy is limited to in-frame clones, with some not included. The data hold more than 2 million clones, with 90% to 95% observed a single time. Germline-derived CDR1 and CDR2 are SGHAT and FQNNGV. The ends were cut back, 1 base at V and 2 bases at J, with 8 bases in the middle. The CDR3 totals 14 residues. Donors, without exception, were Caucasian adults residing in Nashville, Tennessee. The split of CD4+ cells yielded CD45RA+ naive and CD45RA-negative memory subsets. Material for sequencing was naive CD4+ T cells sorted from blood. Noted subset: CD45RA+ positively selected. The chain employs TRBV11-2 and TRBJ1-1; D unclear. The receptor was isolated from a man between 18 and 35 years old in good health. CDR3 nucleotide sequence: TGTGCCAGCAGCTTAGTTCCGGGCAACACTGAAGCTTTCTTT. It is translated as CASSLVPGNTEAFF.